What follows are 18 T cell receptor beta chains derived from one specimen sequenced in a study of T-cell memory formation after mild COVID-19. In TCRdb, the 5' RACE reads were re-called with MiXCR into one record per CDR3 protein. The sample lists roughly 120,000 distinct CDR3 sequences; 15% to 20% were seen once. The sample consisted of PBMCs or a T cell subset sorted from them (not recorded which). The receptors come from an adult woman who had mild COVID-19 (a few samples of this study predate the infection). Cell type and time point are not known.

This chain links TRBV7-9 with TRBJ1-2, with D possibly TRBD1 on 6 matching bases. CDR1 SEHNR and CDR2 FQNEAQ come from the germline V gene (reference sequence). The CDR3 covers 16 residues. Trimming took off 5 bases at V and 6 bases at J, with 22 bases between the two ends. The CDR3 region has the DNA TGTGCCAGCAGCCCCAAGGGGGGACGCGGGAACCATGGCTACACCTTC. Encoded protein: CASSPKGGRGNHGYTF.

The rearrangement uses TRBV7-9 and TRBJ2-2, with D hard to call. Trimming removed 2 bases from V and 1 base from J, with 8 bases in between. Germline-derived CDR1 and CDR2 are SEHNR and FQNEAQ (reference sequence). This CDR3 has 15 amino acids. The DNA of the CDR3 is TGTGCCAGCAGCTTACAGGCAAGGAACACCGGGGAGCTGTTTTTT. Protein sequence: CASSLQARNTGELFF.

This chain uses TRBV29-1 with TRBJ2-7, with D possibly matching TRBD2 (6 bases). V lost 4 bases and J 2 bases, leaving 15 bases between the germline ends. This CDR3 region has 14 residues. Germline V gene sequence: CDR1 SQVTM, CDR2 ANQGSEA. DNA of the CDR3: TGCAGCGTTGGATTGGGTAGCGGTCCCTACGAGCAGTACTTC. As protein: CSVGLGSGPYEQYF.

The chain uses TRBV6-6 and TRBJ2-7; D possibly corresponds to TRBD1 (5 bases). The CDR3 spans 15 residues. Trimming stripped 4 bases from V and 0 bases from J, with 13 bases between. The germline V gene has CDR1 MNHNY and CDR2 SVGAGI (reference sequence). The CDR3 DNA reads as TGTGCCAGCAGTTTCTACGACAGTTACTCCTACGAGCAGTACTTC. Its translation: CASSFYDSYSYEQYF.

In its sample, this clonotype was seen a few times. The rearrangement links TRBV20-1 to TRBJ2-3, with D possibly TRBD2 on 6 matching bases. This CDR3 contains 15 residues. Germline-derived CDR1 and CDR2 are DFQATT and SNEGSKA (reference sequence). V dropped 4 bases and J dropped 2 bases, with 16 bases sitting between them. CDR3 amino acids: CSAKSWGGVTDTQYF. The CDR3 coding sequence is TGCAGTGCTAAAAGTTGGGGCGGGGTCACAGATACGCAGTATTTT.

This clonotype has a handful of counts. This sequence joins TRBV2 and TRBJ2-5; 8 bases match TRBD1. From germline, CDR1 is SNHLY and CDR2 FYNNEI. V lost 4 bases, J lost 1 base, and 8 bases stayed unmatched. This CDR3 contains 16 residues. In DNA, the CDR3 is TGTGCCAGCAGTGCCCCTCCGGACAGGGTCCAAGAGACCCAGTACTTC. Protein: CASSAPPDRVQETQYF.

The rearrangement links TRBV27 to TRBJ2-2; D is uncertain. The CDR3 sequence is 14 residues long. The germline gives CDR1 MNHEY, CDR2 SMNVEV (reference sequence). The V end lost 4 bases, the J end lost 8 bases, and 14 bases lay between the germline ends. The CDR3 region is CASSSFRATGELFF. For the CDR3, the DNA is TGTGCCAGCAGTTCTTTCCGGGCTACGGGGGAGCTGTTTTTT.

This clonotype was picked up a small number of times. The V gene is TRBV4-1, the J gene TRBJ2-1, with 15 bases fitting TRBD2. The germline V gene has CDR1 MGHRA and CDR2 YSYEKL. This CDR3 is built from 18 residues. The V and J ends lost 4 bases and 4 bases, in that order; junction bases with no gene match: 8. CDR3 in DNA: TGCGCCAGCAGCCGAGGACTAGCGGGGGGGCTAGGTTACAATGAGCAGTTCTTC. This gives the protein CASSRGLAGGLGYNEQFF.

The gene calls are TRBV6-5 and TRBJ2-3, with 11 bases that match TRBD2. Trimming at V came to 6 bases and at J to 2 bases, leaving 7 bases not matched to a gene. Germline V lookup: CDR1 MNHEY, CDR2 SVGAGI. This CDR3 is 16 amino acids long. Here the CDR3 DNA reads TGTGCCAGCAGCCGCCGACTAGCGGGGTCCACAGATACGCAGTATTTT. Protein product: CASSRRLAGSTDTQYF.

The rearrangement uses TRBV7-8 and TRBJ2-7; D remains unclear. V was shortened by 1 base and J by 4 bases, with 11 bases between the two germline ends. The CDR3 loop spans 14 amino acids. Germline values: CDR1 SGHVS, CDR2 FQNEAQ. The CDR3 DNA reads TGTGCCAGCAGCTTAGGCTCTCGTCAGTACGAGCAGTACTTC. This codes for CASSLGSRQYEQYF.

CDR3 protein: CASSASSGGANEQFF. The CDR3 nucleotides read TGTGCCAGCAGTGCCTCTAGCGGGGGGGCCAATGAGCAGTTCTTC. The chain recombines TRBV9 with TRBJ2-1; 12 nucleotides match TRBD2. CDR1 and CDR2 from the germline V gene are SGDLS and YYNGEE. This CDR3 spans 15 amino acids. The ends lost 5 bases at V and 6 bases at J; junction bases unmatched: 6.

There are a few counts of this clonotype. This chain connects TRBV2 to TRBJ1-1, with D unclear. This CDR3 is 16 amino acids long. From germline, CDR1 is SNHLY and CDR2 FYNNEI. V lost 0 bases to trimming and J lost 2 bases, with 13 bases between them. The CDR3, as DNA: TGTGCCAGCAGTGAAGCGCTTCGATATGTCAACACTGAAGCTTTCTTT. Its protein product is CASSEALRYVNTEAFF.

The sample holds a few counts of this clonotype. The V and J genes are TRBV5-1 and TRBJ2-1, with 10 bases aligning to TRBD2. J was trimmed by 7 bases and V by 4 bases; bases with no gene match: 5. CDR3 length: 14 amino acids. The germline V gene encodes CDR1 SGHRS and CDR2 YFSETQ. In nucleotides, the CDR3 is TGCGCCAGCAGCCCGCGGACTAGCGGTAATGAGCAGTTCTTC. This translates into CASSPRTSGNEQFF.

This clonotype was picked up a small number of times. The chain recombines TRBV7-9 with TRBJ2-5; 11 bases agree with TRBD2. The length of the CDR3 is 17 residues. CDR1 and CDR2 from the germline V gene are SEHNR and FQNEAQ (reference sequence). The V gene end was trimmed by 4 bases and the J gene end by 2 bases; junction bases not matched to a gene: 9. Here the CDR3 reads CASSSLLAGVLQETQYF. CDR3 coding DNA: TGTGCCAGCAGCTCACTACTAGCGGGAGTATTACAAGAGACCCAGTACTTC.

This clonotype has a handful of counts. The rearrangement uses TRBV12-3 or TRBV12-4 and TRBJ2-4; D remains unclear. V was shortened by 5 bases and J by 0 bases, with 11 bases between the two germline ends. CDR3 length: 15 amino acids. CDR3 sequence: CASSLREVAKNIQYF. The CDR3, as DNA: TGTGCCAGCAGTCTCCGAGAGGTAGCCAAAAACATTCAGTACTTC.

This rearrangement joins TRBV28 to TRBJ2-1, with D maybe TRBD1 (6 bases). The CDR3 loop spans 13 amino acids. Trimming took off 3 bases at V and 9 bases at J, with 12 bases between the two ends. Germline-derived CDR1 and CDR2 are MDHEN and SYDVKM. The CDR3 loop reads CASSLSQGFEQFF. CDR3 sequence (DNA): TGTGCCAGCAGTTTGTCGCAGGGGTTTGAGCAGTTCTTC.

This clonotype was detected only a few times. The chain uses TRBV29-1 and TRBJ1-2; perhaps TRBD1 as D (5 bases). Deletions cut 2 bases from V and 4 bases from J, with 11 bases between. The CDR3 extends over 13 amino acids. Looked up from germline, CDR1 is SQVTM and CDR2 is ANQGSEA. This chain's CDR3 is CSVEFGRGYGYTF. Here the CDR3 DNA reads TGCAGCGTTGAATTCGGGAGGGGCTATGGCTACACCTTC.

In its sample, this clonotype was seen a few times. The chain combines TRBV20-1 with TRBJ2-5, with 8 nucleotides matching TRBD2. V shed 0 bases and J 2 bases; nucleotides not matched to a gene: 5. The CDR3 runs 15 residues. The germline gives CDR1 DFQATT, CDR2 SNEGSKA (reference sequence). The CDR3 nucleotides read TGCAGTGCTAGAGATGGAGGGACTAGTCAAGAGACCCAGTACTTC. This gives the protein CSARDGGTSQETQYF.